Listed below are T cell receptor beta chains from one sample, sequenced in a study of Graves' ophthalmopathy and Graves' hyperthyroidism. TCRdb reprocessed the multiplex PCR reads with MiXCR, giving one entry per CDR3 protein. In the table there are roughly 410,000 distinct CDR3 sequences, less than 20% of which are singletons. The sample consisted of peripheral blood. Receptors were obtained from a woman younger than 35 with stable Graves' hyperthyroidism. The CDR3 runs from the conserved cysteine through the conserved F or W. D genes are given only for firm matches. A row's size may be missing; if present it is once, few, many or a size class.

>TRBV6-5|TRBJ2-7|TRBD1|.
TGTGCCAGCATTTCGGGGACAGCACTCTACGAGCAGTACTTC
CASISGTALYEQYF
>TRBV6-5|TRBJ1-2|.|many
TGTGCCAGCAGTCCTGGAGCGGGTGGCTACACCTTC
CASSPGAGGYTF
>TRBV6-2/TRBV6-3|TRBJ1-1|.|many
TGTGCCAGCAGTCCTTTCCACACTGAAGCTTTCTTT
CASSPFHTEAFF
>TRBV5-1|TRBJ1-1|.|.
TGCGCCAGCAGCTTGGGTGACCGCCAGTCCGCTTTCTTT
CASSLGDRQSAFF
>TRBV5-6|TRBJ2-5|TRBD2|few
TGTGCCAGCAGCCTACGAACTAGCGGGGTACGAGGCGAGACCCAGTACTTC
CASSLRTSGVRGETQYF
>TRBV6-1|TRBJ1-4|TRBD1|many
TGTGCCAGCGCCTTGGACAGGGGACGTGAAAAACTGTTTTTT
CASALDRGREKLFF
>TRBV3-1|TRBJ1-2|.|.
TGTGCCAGCAGCCAAGAAGGACCTTTTGGGGGCTCTAACTATGGCTACACCTTC
CASSQEGPFGGSNYGYTF
>TRBV27|TRBJ1-2|TRBD1|.
TGTGCCAGCAGTGGGCAGGGGGGGGGCTGTGGCTACACCTTC
CASSGQGGGCGYTF
>TRBV10-3|TRBJ1-2|TRBD1|many
TGTGCCATCAGTGAGTCGGGACAGCCTATCTATGGCTACACCTTC
CAISESGQPIYGYTF
>TRBV18|TRBJ1-6|TRBD1|.
TGTGCCAGCCCGATCGGGACAGGGCATAATTCACCCCTCCACTTT
CASPIGTGHNSPLHF
>TRBV12-3/TRBV12-4|TRBJ2-2|.|many
TGTGCCAGCAGGCAGGGTTTAGGGACCGGGGAGCTGTTTTTT
CASRQGLGTGELFF
>TRBV7-6|TRBJ2-4|.|.
TGTGCCAGCAGCTTACGCCCTACGGCCAAAAACATTCAGTACTTC
CASSLRPTAKNIQYF
>TRBV6-1|TRBJ2-7|TRBD1|.
TGTGCCACCAGTGATGGGACAGGGTACCACGAGCAGTACTTC
CATSDGTGYHEQYF
>TRBV20-1|TRBJ1-1|.|many
TGCAGTGCTAGAGAGCGGGGGCTTATACGCACTGAAGCTTTCTTT
CSARERGLIRTEAFF
>TRBV14|TRBJ2-7|.|many
TGTGCCAGCAGCCAAGCGCACAGGGACTTGGAGCAGTACTTC
CASSQAHRDLEQYF
>TRBV2|TRBJ2-5|.|many
TGTGCCAGACGGGACGGGAGAGGCGAGACCCAGTACTTC
CARRDGRGETQYF
>TRBV18|TRBJ2-7|TRBD2|once
TGTGCCTGCTCACCACCGGGGAGGGGAGGCGAGCAGTACTTC
CACSPPGRGGEQYF
>TRBV6-2/TRBV6-3|TRBJ1-5|TRBD1|many
TGTGCCGTCACGGACAGGGTCGATCAGCCCCAGCATTTT
CAVTDRVDQPQHF
>TRBV6-1|TRBJ1-2|TRBD1|many
TGTGCCAGCAGTGCTGGGACAGGGGGTAGCTATGGCTACACCTTC
CASSAGTGGSYGYTF
>TRBV11-1|TRBJ1-1|TRBD1|many
TGTGCCAGCAGCGCAGGCCTAAAACAGGGGGCCACTGAAGCTTTCTTT
CASSAGLKQGATEAFF
>TRBV6-2/TRBV6-3|TRBJ2-4|.|many
TGTGCCAGCAGTTACGCGGTTGACATTCAGTACTTC
CASSYAVDIQYF
>TRBV27|TRBJ1-1|TRBD1|.
TGTGCCAGCAGTTCATATGTAACAGGGGGCACTGAAGCTTTCTTT
CASSSYVTGGTEAFF
>TRBV2|TRBJ2-7|.|many
TGTGCCAGCACCAACAGCCGAGTGGGGTACAAAGGAGGCGAGCAGTACTTC
CASTNSRVGYKGGEQYF
>TRBV6-1|TRBJ1-5|.|many
TGTGCCAGCAGTGAACAGGGCGGCAATCAGCCCCAGCATTTT
CASSEQGGNQPQHF
>TRBV18|TRBJ2-5|.|many
TGTGCCAGCTCACCACAATTTTTGGAGACCCAGTACTTC
CASSPQFLETQYF
>TRBV11-2|TRBJ1-3|TRBD1|.
TGTGCCTGGCAGACAGGGACCTCTGGAAACACCATATATTTT
CAWQTGTSGNTIYF
>TRBV6-5|TRBJ2-7|TRBD2|many
TGTGCCAGCAGCGCGGGACTAGCGGGCCCCGGGGAGCAGTACTTC
CASSAGLAGPGEQYF
>TRBV28|TRBJ2-2|.|.
TGTGCCAGCAGTCTCGACCGTTCGTCCGGGGAGCTGTTTTTT
CASSLDRSSGELFF
>TRBV10-3|TRBJ2-7|.|many
TGTGCCATCAGTGAGTCCGGCGGGATGCTGAATTACGAGCAGTACTTC
CAISESGGMLNYEQYF
>TRBV12-3/TRBV12-4|TRBJ2-5|TRBD2|.
TGTGCCAGCAGTGAACTAGTGGGTAGCGGGAAGGAGACCCAGTACTTC
CASSELVGSGKETQYF
>TRBV7-8|TRBJ1-6|.|many
TGTGCCAGCGTCGCAGGACATAATTCACCCCTCCACTTT
CASVAGHNSPLHF
>TRBV5-1|TRBJ2-2|TRBD2|many
TGCGCCAGCAGCGAACCGGGACTAGCGGGGGGGCCCGTCACCGGGGAGCTGTTTTTT
CASSEPGLAGGPVTGELFF
>TRBV12-5|TRBJ2-7|.|many
TGTGCTAGTGGTTTGACCATTATCCACGAGCAGTACTTC
CASGLTIIHEQYF
>TRBV6-5|TRBJ2-7|TRBD1|many
TGTGCCAGCAGTTACGGAGGACAGGTCCGACCAATCTACGAGCAGTACTTC
CASSYGGQVRPIYEQYF
>TRBV19|TRBJ1-1|.|.
TGTGCCAGTAGTATGCAGGGACTGAACACTGAAGCTTTCTTT
CASSMQGLNTEAFF
>TRBV20-1|TRBJ1-5|TRBD1|.
TGCAGTGCTAGCGCGGGCACAGGGGTAGGCAATCAGCCCCAGCATTTT
CSASAGTGVGNQPQHF
>TRBV27|TRBJ2-7|.|many
TGTGCCAGCAGTTTATCGGGACCAACCCTAACACAGCAGTACTTC
CASSLSGPTLTQQYF
>TRBV6-5|TRBJ1-1|TRBD1|many
TGTGCCAGCACCGGGGACAGGGCAGAGAACACTGAAGCTTTCTTT
CASTGDRAENTEAFF
>TRBV6-5|TRBJ1-1|.|many
TGTGCCAGCAGCCGTATTCCCACTGAAGCTTTCTTT
CASSRIPTEAFF
>TRBV6-1|TRBJ2-5|TRBD2|many
TGTGCCAGCAGAGAGGGACTAGCGTACCAAGAGACCCAGTACTTC
CASREGLAYQETQYF
>TRBV4-1|TRBJ1-2|.|many
TGCGCCAGCAGCCAAGGCGGCGGGGGGCCCGGCTATGGCTACACCTTC
CASSQGGGGPGYGYTF
>TRBV12-3/TRBV12-4|TRBJ2-6|TRBD1|.
TGTGCCAGCAGCCCCGGGACAGGGGTATCTGGGGCCAACGTCCTGACTTTC
CASSPGTGVSGANVLTF
>TRBV11-1|TRBJ1-1|.|.
TGTGCCAGCAGCTTACTAGGGAAGGTTATGAACACTGAAGCTTTCTTT
CASSLLGKVMNTEAFF
>TRBV12-3/TRBV12-4|TRBJ1-2|TRBD1|many
TGTGCCAGCAGCCTAGACAGGGGGAAGACTGGCTACACCTTC
CASSLDRGKTGYTF
>TRBV6-1|TRBJ1-2|.|many
TGTGCCAGCAGTGAAGCGACTACAGCTAACTATGGCTACACCTTC
CASSEATTANYGYTF
>TRBV12-3/TRBV12-4|TRBJ2-7|.|many
TGTGCCAGCAGTTTATCGCTGGGGGTTTCCTACGAGCAGTACTTC
CASSLSLGVSYEQYF
>TRBV19|TRBJ2-7|.|many
TGTGCCAGTAGTGGTTCGGGGATCTACGAGCAGTACTTC
CASSGSGIYEQYF